These 10 T cell receptor beta chains share one sample of origin, sequenced in a study of Graves' ophthalmopathy and Graves' hyperthyroidism. Beta-chain TCR CDR3 regions were amplified from RNA transcripts. A first-round RT-PCR used HTBI primers, followed by a second-round multiplex PCR. TCRdb analysed the multiplex PCR reads with MiXCR anew, one entry per CDR3 protein. The sample consists of about 230,000 distinct CDR3 sequences, around 50% of them appearing once. Sequenced sample: peripheral blood. The source of these receptors is an adult man with Graves' ophthalmopathy.

This clonotype has just a few counts. A read error may account for a junction end that differs from germline. The V and J genes are TRBV10-3 and TRBJ1-5; D gene uncertain. The germline V gene encodes CDR1 ENHRY and CDR2 SYGVKD. The CDR3 has 14 amino acids. The CDR3 coding sequence is TGTGCCATCAGTGAGAATTATAGCAATCGGCCCCAGCATTTT. Translating gives CAISENYSNRPQHF.

This rearrangement joins TRBV12-5 to TRBJ2-5, with D perhaps TRBD2 (6 bases). Trimming left V 6 bases short and J 0 bases short, with 11 bases between. This CDR3 has 14 amino acids. Germline V CDR1 and CDR2: LGHNT, FRNRAP. In DNA, the CDR3 is TGTGCTAGTGGCCCCAGACTAGACCAAGAGACCCAGTACTTC. The encoded protein is CASGPRLDQETQYF.

The rearrangement joins TRBV12-3 or TRBV12-4 to TRBJ1-1, with 9 bases identical to TRBD1. V lost 6 bases to trimming and J lost 0 bases; unmatched junction nucleotides: 8. The CDR3 has 16 residues. CDR3 sequence reads: CASSAGQGPMNTEAFF. The CDR3, as DNA: TGTGCCAGCAGCGCGGGACAGGGACCGATGAACACTGAAGCTTTCTTT.

In its sample, this clonotype was seen a few times. The genes are TRBV7-9 and TRBJ1-1, with D possibly TRBD1 on 6 matching bases. Trimming left V 4 bases short and J 0 bases short, with 15 bases between. This CDR3 comprises 16 residues. CDR1 SEHNR and CDR2 FQNEAQ come from the germline V gene (reference sequence). DNA for the CDR3: TGTGCCAGCAGCTCCAATGGGGGGCCAATGAACACTGAAGCTTTCTTT. Translated, it gives CASSSNGGPMNTEAFF.

This clonotype was picked up one time. Possible read error: a much larger clone is one base away. The J gene is TRBJ2-2, the V gene TRBV11-3; D could derive from TRBD1 or TRBD2 (5 bases each). Germline CDR1 is SGHNT and CDR2 is YENEEA. CDR3 length equals 14 residues. Between the trimmed V and J ends, which lost 5 bases and 3 bases, there was a span of 10 bases. CDR3 sequence: CASSRGRHTGELFF. The CDR3 DNA reads as TGTGCCAGCAGCCGGGGACGGCACACCGGGGAGCTGTTTTTT. Full variable domain (missing parts from reference TRBV11-3 and TRBJ2-2): EAGVVQSPRYKIIEKKQPVAFWCNPISGHNTLYWYLQNLGQGPELLIRYENEEAVDDSQLPKDRFSAERLKGVDSTLKIQPAELGDSAVYLCASSRGRHTGELFFGEGSRLTVL.

This clonotype has just a few counts. In DNA form, the CDR3 reads TGCAGCGTTGATGCAGGGGCCAGCTCCTACGAGCAGTACTTC. Its protein is CSVDAGASSYEQYF. V and J are TRBV29-1 and TRBJ2-7, with D possibly being TRBD1 (6 bases). CDR3 length: 14 residues. Looked up from germline, CDR1 is SQVTM and CDR2 is ANQGSEA. Trimming cost V 3 bases and J 0 bases, with 12 bases left between them.

This chain uses TRBV7-2 with TRBJ2-3; D perhaps matches TRBD2 (5 bases). This CDR3 is 13 amino acids long. Germline V gene lookup returns CDR1 SGHTA and CDR2 FQGNSA. Trimming took off 5 bases at V and 4 bases at J, with 10 bases between the two ends. In DNA, the CDR3 is TGTGCCAGCAGCGTCCCAGCGGCAGATACGCAGTATTTT. Encoded protein: CASSVPAADTQYF.

V gene TRBV7-9 combines with J gene TRBJ2-2; 12 positions match TRBD2. The CDR3 contains 16 residues. The V gene end was trimmed by 3 bases and the J gene end by 4 bases; junction bases not matched to a gene: 3. Germline CDR1 SEHNR, CDR2 FQNEAQ (reference sequence). The CDR3: CASSFLAGGTTGELFF. Written as DNA, the CDR3 is TGTGCCAGCAGCTTCCTAGCGGGAGGGACCACCGGGGAGCTGTTTTTT.

This clonotype was detected a few times. The chain is built from TRBV7-9 and TRBJ1-6, with 7 positions matching TRBD1. The ends lost 5 bases at V and 10 bases at J; junction bases unmatched: 11. Germline V lookup: CDR1 SEHNR, CDR2 FQNEAQ (reference sequence). The CDR3 runs 15 residues. CDR3 sequence reads: CASSQVGTVSSPLHF. The CDR3 coding sequence is TGTGCCAGCAGCCAAGTGGGGACAGTTTCCTCACCCCTCCACTTT.

This clonotype was seen a few times. The J gene is TRBJ1-1, the V gene TRBV12-3 or TRBV12-4; D is ambiguous. CDR3 length equals 16 residues. V was shortened by 4 bases and J by 0 bases, with 15 bases between the two germline ends. The CDR3 sequence is CASSSSYSAMNTEAFF. The DNA for the CDR3 is TGTGCCAGCAGTTCATCTTATTCAGCTATGAACACTGAAGCTTTCTTT.